The entry that follows covers one T cell receptor beta chain sequence. Its target is not known. TCRdb independently ran MiXCR on the RT-PCR reads; one entry per CDR3 protein. The data show around 490,000 distinct CDR3 sequences, with around 8% seen just once and 10% to 15% held by the top ten. This CDR3 has 13 residues. With 1 base removed from V and 6 bases from J, the gap between germline ends came to 10 bases. Germline CDR1 LGHNA, CDR2 YNFKEQ. These data belong to a study of response to subunit inactivated influenza vaccine. Study-level findings and limits: There was a suggestion from the authors that each seasonal influenza vaccination recruits few new T cells.

The source was PBMCs from blood, collected around 25 months after vaccination. This chain uses TRBV4-2 with TRBJ2-7; D not resolved. The receptor was derived from a man aged 45-69 years who received an inactivated influenza vaccine. This chain's CDR3 is CASSQADPVEQYF. CDR3 coding DNA: TGTGCCAGCAGCCAAGCTGATCCCGTCGAGCAGTACTTC.